These 32 T cell receptor beta chains share one sample of origin, sequenced in a study of OX40 agonist ivuxolimab in advanced cancers. Libraries were prepared by immunoSEQ multiplex PCR; TCRdb keeps only in-frame clonotypes and omits some of them. The data show some 15,000 clones, with 80% to 90% seen just once and about 29% held by the top ten. The specimen was CD4+ or CD8+ T cells sorted from blood, collected in a trial of the OX40 agonist ivuxolimab. The receptor set was obtained from an adult with an advanced solid tumor such as melanoma, head and neck, liver or kidney cancer.

The chain links TRBV5-6 to TRBJ1-2; the D gene is possibly TRBD1 (5 bases). Germline CDR1 reads SGHDT; CDR2 reads YYEEEE. The V end lost 0 bases, the J end lost 0 bases, and 9 bases lay between the germline ends. The CDR3 consists of 15 residues. The CDR3 is CASSLDPGPNYGYTF. DNA for the CDR3: TGTGCCAGCAGCTTGGACCCAGGGCCTAACTATGGCTACACCTTC.

The V and J genes are TRBV12-5 and TRBJ1-5, with a tentative D call TRBD1 (5 bases). V was cut by 3 bases and J by 3 bases, with 15 bases left in between. The CDR3 is made up of 16 amino acids. Germline-derived CDR1 and CDR2 are LGHNT and FRNRAP. CDR3 protein: CASGFLVGALNQPQHF. CDR3 nucleotides: TGTGCTAGTGGTTTCCTCGTTGGGGCCCTCAATCAGCCCCAGCATTTT.

The chain recombines TRBV11-2 with TRBJ1-5; D gene unclear. The CDR3 is 13 residues long. Looked up from germline, CDR1 is SGHAT and CDR2 is FQNNGV. V lost 1 base and J lost 4, with 5 bases in between. CDR3 coding DNA: TGTGCCAGCAGCTTAGTAGGGAATCAGCCCCAGCATTTT. It codes for CASSLVGNQPQHF.

The CDR3 nucleotides read TGTGCCAGCAGCCAAGTATCAAGTAGTTGGAACACCATATATTTT. Translation gives CASSQVSSSWNTIYF. The rearrangement joins TRBV14 to TRBJ1-3, with unresolved D. The CDR3 contains 15 residues. Germline V CDR1 and CDR2: SGHDN, FVKESK. V dropped 1 base and J dropped 7 bases, with 14 bases sitting between them.

The V gene is TRBV9, the J gene TRBJ1-1, with D unclear. Germline V gives CDR1 SGDLS, CDR2 YYNGEE. The CDR3 is 15 amino acids. The ends were cut back, 0 bases at V and 0 bases at J, with 9 bases in the middle. CDR3 sequence (DNA): TGTGCCAGCAGCGTAGGTTGGACCATGAACACTGAAGCTTTCTTT. The encoded protein is CASSVGWTMNTEAFF.

This chain connects TRBV5-3 to TRBJ2-2; D is unresolved. TRBV5-3 counts as an open reading frame of uncertain function. Trimming removed 8 bases from V and 1 base from J, with 6 bases in between. The CDR3 has 12 amino acids. CDR3 nucleotide sequence: TGTGCCAGCAGCAAGAACACCGGGGAGCTGTTTTTT. Encoded protein: CASSKNTGELFF.

This clone appeared once. This rearrangement joins TRBV28 to TRBJ2-5; 7 nucleotides agree with TRBD1. In germline, CDR1 is MDHEN, CDR2 SYDVKM. The CDR3 runs 16 residues. V lost 5 bases and J lost 6; bases outside the gene matches: 15. Here the CDR3 reads CASSPQGVLVAQTQYF. The CDR3 coding sequence is TGTGCCAGCAGTCCGCAGGGGGTACTAGTAGCGCAGACCCAGTACTTC.

The V call is TRBV10-1, the J call TRBJ2-5, with unresolved D. V was pared by 2 bases and J by 5 bases, with 12 bases between. CDR1 is WNHNN, CDR2 SYGVQD, per germline (reference sequence). The CDR3 is made up of 14 amino acids. CDR3 DNA: TGCGCCAGCAGTGAGAGGTCGGGTCGGGAGACCCAGTACTTC. Its protein is CASSERSGRETQYF.

The chain carries TRBV13 and TRBJ2-5, with TRBD1 matching 8 bases. V lost 1 base, J lost 2 bases, and 3 bases stayed unmatched. The CDR3 is 15 amino acids. In germline, CDR1 is PRHDT, CDR2 FYEKMQ (reference sequence). As DNA, the CDR3 is TGTGCCAGCAGCTTAGCCGGACAGGGTCAAGAGACCCAGTACTTC. Protein sequence: CASSLAGQGQETQYF.

The chain recombines TRBV28 with TRBJ1-1; no reliable D call. V was cut by 6 bases and J by 4 bases, with 6 bases left in between. Germline CDR1 reads MDHEN; CDR2 reads SYDVKM. The CDR3 covers 11 residues. CDR3 region: CASRAGTEAFF. The CDR3 nucleotides are TGTGCCAGCAGGGCGGGCACTGAAGCTTTCTTT.

The V call is TRBV5-4, the J call TRBJ2-7; D is possibly TRBD1 (6 bases). Trimming left V 0 bases short and J 2 bases short, with 12 bases between. There are 15 residues in the CDR3. Looked up from germline, CDR1 is SGHNT and CDR2 is YYREEE (reference sequence). The CDR3 DNA is TGTGCCAGCAGCTTGGGTCTTCAGGGGCCCTACGAGCAGTACTTC. Its translation is CASSLGLQGPYEQYF.

The chain employs TRBV27 and TRBJ1-1, with no clear D. V lost 4 bases and J 0 bases, leaving 9 bases between the germline ends. This CDR3 has 14 amino acids. CDR1 and CDR2 (germline): MNHEY, SMNVEV (reference sequence). CDR3 loop: CASSSNPLNTEAFF. The CDR3 DNA sequence: TGTGCCAGCAGTTCCAATCCATTGAACACTGAAGCTTTCTTT.

V gene TRBV7-6 combines with J gene TRBJ2-7; the match to TRBD2 covers 9 bases. V was clipped by 0 bases and J by 5 bases; unmatched bases: 5. This CDR3 is 15 amino acids long. Germline assignment: CDR1 SGHVS and CDR2 FNYEAQ. The DNA for the CDR3 is TGTGCCAGCAGCTTAGCTGGGACTAGCTTGCACGAGCAGTACTTC. It yields the protein CASSLAGTSLHEQYF.

The J gene is TRBJ1-1, the V gene TRBV9; unclear D gene. Germline assignment: CDR1 SGDLS and CDR2 YYNGEE. Trimming removed 7 bases from V and 1 base from J, with 11 bases in between. The CDR3 extends over 13 amino acids. This CDR3 reads CASGRQPNTEAFF. The CDR3 nucleotides are TGTGCCAGCGGGCGGCAACCGAACACTGAAGCTTTCTTT.

The CDR3 region is CASRTGTSGPQETQYF. The CDR3 DNA follows: TGCGCCAGCAGGACTGGAACTAGCGGGCCCCAAGAGACCCAGTACTTC. The chain couples TRBV5-1 to TRBJ2-5; 9 bases fit TRBD2. Germline assignment: CDR1 SGHRS and CDR2 YFSETQ. CDR3 length: 16 residues. The V and J ends lost 5 bases and 1 base, in that order; junction bases with no gene match: 9.

The chain joins TRBV9 to TRBJ1-2; D gene unclear. The CDR3 loop spans 14 amino acids. V lost 0 bases and J lost 6, with 12 bases in between. Per germline, CDR1 SGDLS and CDR2 YYNGEE. CDR3 in amino acids: CASSVDRQDDGYTF. The CDR3, as DNA: TGTGCCAGCAGCGTAGACCGGCAGGACGATGGCTACACCTTC.

This chain joins TRBV4-1 and TRBJ2-7; D is unclear. CDR1 MGHRA and CDR2 YSYEKL come from the germline V gene. The CDR3 is made up of 14 amino acids. The V end lost 3 bases, the J end lost 3 bases, and 12 bases lay between the germline ends. CDR3 DNA: TGCGCCAGCAGCCACTCTGACGGATACTACGAGCAGTACTTC. Encoded protein: CASSHSDGYYEQYF.

The rearrangement links TRBV5-1 to TRBJ2-1, with D perhaps matching TRBD1 (6 bases). CDR3 length equals 15 residues. Germline assignment: CDR1 SGHRS and CDR2 YFSETQ. The V end was cut by 0 bases, the J end by 7 bases, with 14 bases between. The CDR3, as DNA: TGCGCCAGCAGCTTGGTTGGGGGCGAATTGAATGAGCAGTTCTTC. It codes for CASSLVGGELNEQFF.

The chain uses TRBV25-1 and TRBJ1-2; TRBD1 matches at 8 bases. V lost 4 bases to trimming and J lost 3 bases; unmatched junction nucleotides: 7. This CDR3 contains 15 residues. Germline V CDR1 and CDR2: MGHDK, SYGVNS. Here the CDR3 DNA reads TGTGCCAGCAGTGGTCCCGGGACAGGACACTATGGCTACACCTTC. It specifies CASSGPGTGHYGYTF.

The chain carries TRBV19 and TRBJ2-1; tentatively, D is TRBD1 (5 bases). Per germline, CDR1 LNHDA and CDR2 SQIVND (reference sequence). The V end was cut by 2 bases, the J end by 3 bases, with 20 bases between. The CDR3 totals 18 residues. CDR3 in amino acids: CASSITYVREMGYNEQFF. CDR3 DNA sequence: TGTGCCAGTAGTATAACTTACGTCAGGGAAATGGGCTACAATGAGCAGTTCTTC.

This chain connects TRBV2 to TRBJ2-1; 7 nucleotides match TRBD2. V was clipped by 7 bases and J by 3 bases; unmatched bases: 9. CDR1 and CDR2 from the germline V gene are SNHLY and FYNNEI. This CDR3 spans 15 amino acids. The CDR3, as DNA: TGTGCCAGCAATTTAGGACTAGATGGCTACAATGAGCAGTTCTTC. It yields the protein CASNLGLDGYNEQFF.

The chain has TRBV11-2 and TRBJ2-7; D is perhaps TRBD2 (6 bases). CDR1 is SGHAT and CDR2 is FQNNGV in the germline V gene. Trimming removed 1 base at V and 6 bases at J, with 10 bases between. This CDR3 has 13 residues. This CDR3 reads CASSLAGEGEQYF. The CDR3 DNA reads TGTGCCAGCAGCTTAGCGGGGGAAGGCGAGCAGTACTTC.

The rearrangement links TRBV6-5 to TRBJ1-1; D not certain. This CDR3 region has 13 residues. Per the germline V gene, CDR1 is MNHEY and CDR2 is SVGAGI. The V gene lost 0 bases and the J gene lost 4 bases, with 6 bases spanning the gap. For the CDR3, the DNA is TGTGCCAGCAGTTACTCCCGGCGCACTGAAGCTTTCTTT. It is translated as CASSYSRRTEAFF.

The J gene is TRBJ1-2, the V gene TRBV27; D gene uncertain. The V and J ends lost 5 bases and 0 bases respectively, with 13 bases between them. Germline CDR1 MNHEY, CDR2 SMNVEV (reference sequence). The CDR3 has 15 amino acids. The CDR3 DNA sequence: TGTGCCAGCAGTGAAGCGCTTCTGTCTAACTATGGCTACACCTTC. It codes for CASSEALLSNYGYTF.

The chain is built from TRBV27 and TRBJ2-7; 12 bases line up with TRBD1. Germline loops: CDR1 MNHEY, CDR2 SMNVEV (reference sequence). The ends lost 5 bases at V and 5 bases at J; junction bases unmatched: 13. CDR3 length: 17 residues. CDR3 nucleotide sequence: TGTGCCAGCAGTCCCCACCCCCGGGACAGGGGGCGAAACGAGCAGTACTTC. As protein: CASSPHPRDRGRNEQYF.

This clone is termed medium-sized. V is TRBV2 and J is TRBJ1-1, with D hard to call. There are 11 residues in the CDR3. The germline V and J ends were trimmed by 7 bases and 5 bases, with 8 bases remaining between them. Germline CDR1 is SNHLY and CDR2 is FYNNEI. CDR3 bases: TGTGCCAGCACCCGTAAGACTGAAGCTTTCTTT. Translating it yields CASTRKTEAFF.

This chain joins TRBV7-2 and TRBJ2-7; D is possibly TRBD1 or TRBD2 (5 bases each). CDR1 and CDR2 (germline): SGHTA, FQGNSA. This CDR3 is 14 amino acids long. V shed 1 base and J shed 7 bases, with 14 bases lying between them. The CDR3 DNA reads as TGTGCCAGCAGCTTAGGGGGACGGGGAACGGAGCAGTACTTC. It codes for CASSLGGRGTEQYF.

V and J are TRBV4-1 and TRBJ2-3; the D is unclear. V shed 7 bases and J shed 2 bases, with 22 bases lying between them. The CDR3 is made up of 17 amino acids. Looked up from germline, CDR1 is MGHRA and CDR2 is YSYEKL. The CDR3: CASTPGKGYEVTDTQYF. The CDR3 nucleotides read TGCGCCAGCACCCCGGGTAAGGGTTATGAAGTCACAGATACGCAGTATTTT.

The rearrangement uses TRBV6-4 and TRBJ2-3; D is uncertain. Germline-derived CDR1 and CDR2 are MRHNA and SNTAGT. V was clipped by 6 bases and J by 8 bases, with 21 bases between them. The CDR3 runs 15 residues. CDR3: CASSGNPDQALTQYF. Here the CDR3 DNA reads TGTGCCAGCAGCGGCAACCCGGACCAAGCACTTACGCAGTATTTT.

V and J are TRBV10-2 and TRBJ2-7, with 7 bases fitting TRBD2. The CDR3 length is 11 residues. Germline assignment: CDR1 WSHSY and CDR2 SAAADI. V shed 6 bases and J 7 bases; nucleotides not matched to a gene: 3. The CDR3 nucleotides are TGCGCCAGCAGCGAAGCGGGGGAGCAGTACTTC. Its protein is CASSEAGEQYF.

The chain links TRBV18 to TRBJ2-7; TRBD2 matches 10 bases. The CDR3 spans 18 residues. Germline V gene lookup returns CDR1 KGHSH and CDR2 LQKENI. J was trimmed by 2 bases and V by 3 bases; bases with no gene match: 13. The DNA of the CDR3 is TGTGCCAGCTCACCGGGGGGAGCCGGGACTAGCGTTACCTACGAGCAGTACTTC. This translates into CASSPGGAGTSVTYEQYF.

The chain recombines TRBV4-2 with TRBJ2-1; D is undetermined. This CDR3 contains 16 residues. V gave up 0 bases and J gave up 7 bases, with 16 bases separating them. CDR1 LGHNA and CDR2 YNFKEQ come from the germline V gene. The CDR3 loop is CASSQEGKREGNEQFF. The CDR3 nucleotides read TGTGCCAGCAGCCAAGAGGGAAAAAGGGAAGGGAATGAGCAGTTCTTC.